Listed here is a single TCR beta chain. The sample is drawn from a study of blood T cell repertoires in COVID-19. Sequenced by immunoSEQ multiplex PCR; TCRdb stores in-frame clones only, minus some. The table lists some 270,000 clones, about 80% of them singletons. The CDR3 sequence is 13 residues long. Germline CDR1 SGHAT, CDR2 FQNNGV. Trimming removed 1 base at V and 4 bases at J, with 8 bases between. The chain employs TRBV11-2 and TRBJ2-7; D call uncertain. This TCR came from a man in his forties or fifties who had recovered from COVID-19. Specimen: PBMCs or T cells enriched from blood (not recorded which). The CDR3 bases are TGTGCCAGCAGCTTAGGTTCCCTTTACGAGCAGTACTTC. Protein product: CASSLGSLYEQYF.